This passage covers 12 T cell receptor beta chains from one sample sequenced in a study of T cells after yellow fever vaccination. MiXCR, applied by TCRdb to the 5' RACE reads, yields one record per CDR3 protein. The sample lists around 550,000 distinct CDR3 sequences, 15% to 20% occurring once. Sequenced material: PBMCs, taken 15 days after the yellow fever booster vaccination. The receptors were sampled from a man aged 25-45 years who received the YFV17D yellow fever vaccine.

This clonotype appeared a single time. V is TRBV29-1 and J is TRBJ2-2; D is perhaps TRBD2 (5 bases). Trimming pared 4 bases from V and 4 bases from J, leaving 10 bases between. The length of the CDR3 is 13 residues. Per the germline V gene, CDR1 is SQVTM and CDR2 is ANQGSEA. The CDR3 loop is CSVVLAGTGELFF. The CDR3 bases are TGCAGCGTTGTTTTGGCGGGCACCGGGGAGCTGTTTTTT.

The chain has TRBV5-1 and TRBJ2-1; the D gene is possibly TRBD2 (6 bases). This CDR3 is built from 15 residues. Trimming pared 3 bases from V and 4 bases from J, leaving 14 bases between. The V gene's germline CDR1 is SGHRS and CDR2 YFSETQ. The CDR3 sequence: CASSWRDQRYNEQFF. The CDR3 nucleotides are TGCGCCAGCAGCTGGAGGGACCAGCGGTACAATGAGCAGTTCTTC.

This clonotype was seen only a few times. J is TRBJ2-7 and V is TRBV10-3; 8 positions match TRBD2. CDR1 and CDR2 (germline): ENHRY, SYGVKD. The CDR3 contains 13 residues. Trimming took 6 bases from V and 6 from J; bases not matched to a gene: 7. The CDR3 nucleotides are TGTGCCATCAGGGCGGGACTAGAGGGCGAGCAGTACTTC. Residues: CAIRAGLEGEQYF.

This clonotype was seen more than once but under ten times. The gene calls are TRBV20-1 and TRBJ2-7; D possibly corresponds to TRBD2 (6 bases). The length of the CDR3 is 14 residues. Germline CDR1 and CDR2: DFQATT and SNEGSKA (reference sequence). The V end lost 5 bases, the J end lost 2 bases, and 16 bases lay between the germline ends. CDR3 DNA sequence: TGCAGTGCTTCGTTGGCTAGCGCTACCTACGAGCAGTACTTC. Its translation is CSASLASATYEQYF.

The CDR3 bases are TGTGCCAGCAGCCAAGCGTCCATACTAGCGGGAGTGTACAATGAGCAGTTCTTC. Its translation: CASSQASILAGVYNEQFF. The chain joins TRBV4-2 to TRBJ2-1; TRBD2 matches at 11 bases. J lost 4 bases, V lost 1 base, and 9 bases had no gene match. This CDR3 has 18 amino acids. Germline loops: CDR1 LGHNA, CDR2 YNFKEQ.

The chain is built from TRBV15 and TRBJ2-7; weak D call: TRBD2 (6 bases). Germline CDR1 is LNHNV and CDR2 is YYDKDF (reference sequence). The CDR3 contains 15 residues. Trimming took 1 base from V and 0 from J, leaving 10 bases between them. The CDR3 bases are TGTGCCACCAGCAGAGCAGCGGGCTACTCCTACGAGCAGTACTTC. Protein: CATSRAAGYSYEQYF.

This clonotype has more than one count but fewer than ten. V and J are TRBV20-1 and TRBJ2-7, with D tentatively TRBD2 (6 bases). Germline values: CDR1 DFQATT, CDR2 SNEGSKA (reference sequence). The CDR3 has 13 amino acids. The ends were cut back, 1 base at V and 5 bases at J, with 12 bases in the middle. The CDR3 nucleotides read TGCAGTGCTAGAGGCGGGGTGGAGAACGAGCAGTACTTC. Translated, it gives CSARGGVENEQYF.

A word on this clonotype: The junction and the germline gene differ at one end; a read error may be behind it. This chain links TRBV6-2 or TRBV6-3 with TRBJ2-6; D might be TRBD1 (5 bases). The CDR3 is 21 residues long. Germline-derived CDR1 and CDR2 are MNHEY and SVGEGT. This chain's CDR3 is CASSPRREAWVPHSGANVLIF. CDR3 in DNA: TGTGCCAGCAGTCCCCGACGAGAGGCCTGGGTCCCCCACTCTGGGGCCAACGTCCTGATTTTC.

The chain carries TRBV6-5 and TRBJ2-5; TRBD1 agrees at 7 bases. The CDR3 consists of 14 residues. Germline V gene lookup returns CDR1 MNHEY and CDR2 SVGAGI. Germline trimming cut 0 bases from V and 5 bases from J; bases unmatched to any gene: 3. This chain's CDR3 is CASSYSQGVETQYF. DNA of the CDR3: TGTGCCAGCAGTTACTCCCAGGGGGTTGAGACCCAGTACTTC.

The chain joins TRBV18 to TRBJ2-7; 7 bases are shared with TRBD1. The V segment lost 6 bases and the J segment 2 bases; nucleotides outside the gene matches: 13. CDR1 is KGHSH and CDR2 is LQKENI in the germline V gene. CDR3 length equals 16 residues. CDR3 in DNA: TGTGCCAGCTCCCTTAGCCTCGACAGGGCCACCTACGAGCAGTACTTC. This codes for CASSLSLDRATYEQYF.

Only a few counts were recorded for this clonotype. The CDR3 DNA reads as TGTGCCAGCAGTTACACCTCTGTTATAAGGACAGGGGGTGGGGAGCTGTTTTTT. Its translation: CASSYTSVIRTGGGELFF. The chain joins TRBV6-5 to TRBJ2-2, with 10 bases that match TRBD1. Germline-derived CDR1 and CDR2 are MNHEY and SVGAGI. The CDR3 covers 18 residues. V gave up 2 bases and J gave up 8 bases; unmatched junction bases: 14.

The genes are TRBV7-2 and TRBJ2-7, with 8 nucleotides matching TRBD2. The germline gives CDR1 SGHTA, CDR2 FQGNSA. Trimming took 2 bases from V and 3 from J; bases not matched to a gene: 3. The CDR3 contains 14 residues. This CDR3 is CASSLPSGHYEQYF. CDR3 sequence (DNA): TGTGCCAGCAGCTTACCTAGCGGGCACTACGAGCAGTACTTC.